This paragraph covers one T cell receptor beta chain sequence. The germline V and J ends were trimmed by 9 bases and 5 bases, with 13 bases remaining between them. The CDR3 consists of 12 residues. CDR1 and CDR2 from the germline V gene are MNHEY and SVGAGI. This specimen comes from a study of blood T cell repertoires in COVID-19. Overall study: The samples span acute and convalescent COVID-19 from the United States, Italy and Spain.

Using immunoSEQ multiplex PCR, the repertoire was profiled, and TCRdb retains in-frame clones only, with some absent. The sample yields 180,000 or so clones, about 85% seen once. This TCR was sampled from a man aged 55-75 years who had recovered from COVID-19. The specimen sequenced was peripheral blood. The chain employs TRBV6-5 and TRBJ2-5; maybe TRBD2 (5 bases). In DNA form, the CDR3 reads TGTGCCAGTGCGGGTCCTCGGGAGACCCAGTACTTC. Translation gives CASAGPRETQYF.